These T cell receptor beta chains were read from a single sample in a study of cytomegalovirus exposure and HLA in healthy donors. Clones were sequenced by immunoSEQ multiplex PCR, and TCRdb holds only the in-frame ones, with some missing. The data show about 180,000 clones, 77% seen once. Specimen: PBMCs. These TCRs come from a woman aged 55-69 years in good health and CMV-seropositive. CDR3s include the opening cysteine and the closing phenylalanine or tryptophan. Fields, in order: J gene, CDR3 length, D gene, V gene, clone size, CDR3 protein, CDR3 DNA. D genes are given only for firm matches. Size tells how often a clone was seen (once, few, many) or the class of an expanded clone, and some rows leave it out.

J: TRBJ1-2
length: 13
D: TRBD1
V: TRBV28
size: NA
CDR3: CASSSGQGYGYTF
DNA: TGTGCCAGCAGTTCAGGACAGGGATATGGCTACACCTTC

J: TRBJ2-5
length: 15
D: NA
V: TRBV9
size: NA
CDR3: CASSPRGEGRETQYF
DNA: TGTGCCAGCAGCCCTAGGGGGGAGGGCCGAGAGACCCAGTACTTC

J: TRBJ2-2
length: 15
D: TRBD1
V: TRBV2
size: few
CDR3: CAITGTGGITGELFF
DNA: TGTGCCATCACCGGGACAGGGGGTATCACCGGGGAGCTGTTTTTT

J: TRBJ1-2
length: 15
D: TRBD1
V: TRBV9
size: NA
CDR3: CASSHATGTDYGYTF
DNA: TGTGCCAGCAGCCACGCGACAGGGACGGACTATGGCTACACCTTC

J: TRBJ2-1
length: 12
D: NA
V: TRBV29-1
size: NA
CDR3: CSVPSSMDEQFF
DNA: TGCAGCGTTCCCTCTAGCATGGATGAGCAGTTCTTC

J: TRBJ2-5
length: 15
D: TRBD2
V: TRBV7-6
size: once
CDR3: CASSPSGGASETQYF
DNA: TGTGCCAGCAGCCCTAGCGGGGGGGCGTCGGAGACCCAGTACTTC

J: TRBJ2-2
length: 15
D: NA
V: TRBV28
size: NA
CDR3: CASIRGGGYTGELFF
DNA: TGTGCCAGCATCCGTGGCGGGGGCTACACCGGGGAGCTGTTTTTT

J: TRBJ2-1
length: 16
D: TRBD2
V: TRBV7-2
size: NA
CDR3: CASSAGLAGLYNEQFF
DNA: TGTGCCAGCAGCGCTGGACTAGCGGGACTCTACAATGAGCAGTTCTTC

J: TRBJ2-1
length: 12
D: NA
V: TRBV9
size: NA
CDR3: CASSGTGNEQFF
DNA: TGTGCCAGCAGCGGGACGGGAAATGAGCAGTTCTTC

J: TRBJ2-3
length: 17
D: TRBD1
V: TRBV18
size: NA
CDR3: CASSPHRGWSDTDTQYF
DNA: TGTGCCAGCTCACCTCACAGGGGGTGGTCGGACACAGATACGCAGTATTTT

J: TRBJ1-3
length: 16
D: NA
V: TRBV7-8
size: NA
CDR3: CASSLKVAGAGNTIYF
DNA: TGTGCCAGCAGCTTAAAGGTTGCAGGGGCCGGAAACACCATATATTTT

J: TRBJ2-1
length: 16
D: TRBD2
V: TRBV7-2
size: NA
CDR3: CASSSRVSGGSAEQFF
DNA: TGTGCCAGCAGCTCTAGGGTCTCTGGCGGGAGCGCTGAGCAGTTCTTC

J: TRBJ1-5
length: 14
D: TRBD1
V: TRBV7-8
size: NA
CDR3: CASSADRRDQPQHF
DNA: TGTGCCAGCAGCGCGGACAGGCGGGATCAGCCCCAGCATTTT

J: TRBJ2-5
length: 16
D: NA
V: TRBV15
size: few
CDR3: CATSRDWGAGGETQYF
DNA: TGTGCCACCAGCAGAGATTGGGGGGCAGGGGGAGAGACCCAGTACTTC

J: TRBJ1-4
length: 14
D: TRBD1
V: TRBV5-6
size: NA
CDR3: CASSYGTVGEKLFF
DNA: TGTGCCAGCAGCTACGGGACAGTCGGGGAAAAACTGTTTTTT

J: TRBJ1-3
length: 17
D: NA
V: TRBV9
size: NA
CDR3: CASSVGREGSSGNTIYF
DNA: TGTGCCAGCAGCGTAGGAAGGGAGGGGAGCTCTGGAAACACCATATATTTT

J: TRBJ2-7
length: 14
D: TRBD2
V: TRBV19
size: NA
CDR3: CASSRTSEGYEQYF
DNA: TGTGCCAGTAGTAGGACTAGCGAGGGCTACGAGCAGTACTTC

J: TRBJ2-7
length: 14
D: NA
V: TRBV6-1
size: NA
CDR3: CASSEWGYTYEQYF
DNA: TGTGCCAGCAGTGAATGGGGCTACACCTACGAGCAGTACTTC

J: TRBJ2-1
length: 14
D: TRBD2
V: TRBV5-4
size: few
CDR3: CATHSGRAVDEQFF
DNA: TGTGCCACTCATAGCGGGAGGGCCGTGGATGAGCAGTTCTTC

J: TRBJ1-2
length: 13
D: NA
V: TRBV7-8
size: NA
CDR3: CASTKEASYGYTF
DNA: TGTGCCAGCACCAAAGAGGCGTCCTATGGCTACACCTTC

J: TRBJ1-2
length: 14
D: TRBD1
V: TRBV27
size: NA
CDR3: CASSLYGDSYGYTF
DNA: TGTGCCAGCAGTTTATATGGGGACAGCTATGGCTACACCTTC

J: TRBJ1-2
length: 14
D: TRBD1
V: TRBV7-2
size: NA
CDR3: CASSLETGGVGYTF
DNA: TGTGCCAGCAGCTTAGAAACAGGGGGCGTGGGCTACACCTTC

J: TRBJ2-7
length: 12
D: NA
V: TRBV5-6
size: few
CDR3: CASSLALYEQYF
DNA: TGTGCCAGCAGCTTGGCCCTCTACGAGCAGTACTTC

J: TRBJ1-3
length: 15
D: NA
V: TRBV5-1
size: NA
CDR3: CASSQTGGLGNTIYF
DNA: TGCGCCAGCAGCCAGACCGGCGGGCTTGGAAACACCATATATTTT

J: TRBJ1-4
length: 17
D: TRBD1
V: TRBV4-2
size: NA
CDR3: CASSQEIVGQGYEKLFF
DNA: TGTGCCAGCAGCCAAGAGATAGTAGGACAGGGGTATGAAAAACTGTTTTTT

J: TRBJ1-5
length: 17
D: TRBD1
V: TRBV4-1
size: once
CDR3: CASSHADREVGNQPQHF
DNA: TGCGCCAGCAGCCACGCCGACAGGGAAGTGGGCAATCAGCCCCAGCATTTT

J: TRBJ2-1
length: 16
D: NA
V: TRBV5-1
size: NA
CDR3: CASSVDRPSPYNEQFF
DNA: TGCGCCAGCAGCGTTGACAGGCCTTCCCCGTACAATGAGCAGTTCTTC

J: TRBJ1-1
length: 15
D: NA
V: TRBV5-1
size: NA
CDR3: CASSLRQSLNTEAFF
DNA: TGCGCCAGCAGCTTAAGACAGTCTCTGAACACTGAAGCTTTCTTT

J: TRBJ2-6
length: 16
D: NA
V: TRBV4-1
size: NA
CDR3: CASSQRQVGGANGLTF
DNA: TGCGCCAGCAGCCAACGTCAAGTAGGTGGGGCCAACGGCCTGACTTTC

J: TRBJ1-2
length: 13
D: NA
V: TRBV29-1
size: NA
CDR3: CSFRDTLNYGYTF
DNA: TGCAGCTTCCGGGACACACTCAACTATGGCTACACCTTC

J: TRBJ2-7
length: 16
D: TRBD1
V: TRBV6-5
size: NA
CDR3: CASSYSLPDRAYEQYF
DNA: TGTGCCAGCAGTTACTCGCTTCCGGACAGGGCCTACGAGCAGTACTTC

J: TRBJ1-5
length: 13
D: NA
V: TRBV2
size: NA
CDR3: CASVQGFNQPQHF
DNA: TGTGCCAGCGTGCAGGGGTTCAATCAGCCCCAGCATTTT

J: TRBJ2-1
length: 15
D: TRBD2
V: TRBV7-3
size: NA
CDR3: CASSFRDGGIYEQFF
DNA: TGTGCCAGCAGCTTCCGGGACGGGGGGATTTATGAGCAGTTCTTC

J: TRBJ2-1
length: 15
D: TRBD2
V: TRBV2
size: NA
CDR3: CASSRGLAEYNEQFF
DNA: TGTGCCAGCAGTCGCGGACTAGCGGAATACAATGAGCAGTTCTTC

J: TRBJ2-7
length: 16
D: TRBD1
V: TRBV15
size: NA
CDR3: CATSRDGTGGSYEQYF
DNA: TGTGCCACCAGCAGAGACGGGACAGGGGGATCCTACGAGCAGTACTTC

J: TRBJ1-5
length: 13
D: TRBD1
V: TRBV7-2
size: NA
CDR3: CASSVTGVQPQHF
DNA: TGTGCCAGCAGCGTTACAGGGGTTCAGCCCCAGCATTTT

J: TRBJ1-5
length: 15
D: NA
V: TRBV7-9
size: NA
CDR3: CASSLGGGLAQPQHF
DNA: TGTGCCAGCAGCTTAGGCGGAGGTCTTGCCCAGCCCCAGCATTTT

J: TRBJ2-6
length: 19
D: TRBD1
V: TRBV4-2
size: NA
CDR3: CASSLSTGGRGSGANVLTF
DNA: TGTGCCAGCAGCCTGTCGACAGGGGGCCGTGGTAGTGGGGCCAACGTCCTGACTTTC

J: TRBJ2-7
length: 15
D: TRBD1
V: TRBV18
size: NA
CDR3: CASSLGTGEGWEQYF
DNA: TGTGCCAGCTCACTTGGGACAGGGGAAGGTTGGGAGCAGTACTTC

J: TRBJ2-1
length: 13
D: TRBD2
V: TRBV28
size: once
CDR3: CASSFTSDNEQFF
DNA: TGTGCCAGCAGTTTTACTAGCGACAATGAGCAGTTCTTC

J: TRBJ1-4
length: 16
D: TRBD1
V: TRBV27
size: NA
CDR3: CASSWDRGRTNEKLFF
DNA: TGTGCCAGCAGTTGGGACAGGGGGAGAACTAATGAAAAACTGTTTTTT

J: TRBJ2-2
length: 15
D: NA
V: TRBV7-8
size: NA
CDR3: CASSLRGQLTGELFF
DNA: TGTGCCAGCAGCTTACGTGGACAGTTGACCGGGGAGCTGTTTTTT

J: TRBJ2-7
length: 11
D: NA
V: TRBV5-4
size: NA
CDR3: CASSSEHEQYF
DNA: TGTGCCAGCAGCTCTGAGCACGAGCAGTACTTC

J: TRBJ2-1
length: 14
D: NA
V: TRBV5-1
size: NA
CDR3: CASSLGETGDEQFF
DNA: TGCGCCAGCAGCTTGGGGGAGACCGGGGATGAGCAGTTCTTC

J: TRBJ2-7
length: 16
D: TRBD2
V: TRBV5-5
size: few
CDR3: CASSFGGLAVTYEQYF
DNA: TGTGCCAGCAGCTTCGGGGGACTAGCGGTGACGTACGAGCAGTACTTC

J: TRBJ2-3
length: 14
D: NA
V: TRBV19
size: NA
CDR3: CATLLGPGADTQYF
DNA: TGTGCCACTCTCCTAGGGCCAGGGGCAGATACGCAGTATTTT

J: TRBJ2-7
length: 15
D: TRBD1
V: TRBV27
size: NA
CDR3: CASSFRGQGAFEQYF
DNA: TGTGCCAGCAGTTTCCGCGGACAGGGGGCGTTCGAGCAGTACTTC

J: TRBJ1-4
length: 16
D: NA
V: TRBV6-1
size: NA
CDR3: CASSGGSSQGNEKLFF
DNA: TGTGCCAGCAGTGGAGGCTCGAGCCAGGGGAATGAAAAACTGTTTTTT

J: TRBJ2-6
length: 16
D: NA
V: TRBV10-3
size: NA
CDR3: CAIQIGPLAGANVLTF
DNA: TGTGCCATCCAGATTGGCCCTCTCGCCGGGGCCAACGTCCTGACTTTC

J: TRBJ1-1
length: 18
D: TRBD1
V: TRBV5-1
size: NA
CDR3: CASSLNPPNRGANTEAFF
DNA: TGCGCCAGCAGCTTGAATCCGCCGAACAGGGGGGCAAACACTGAAGCTTTCTTT

J: TRBJ1-3
length: 14
D: NA
V: TRBV30
size: NA
CDR3: CAWSTGNSGNTIYF
DNA: TGTGCCTGGTCCACAGGCAACTCTGGAAACACCATATATTTT

J: TRBJ2-7
length: 13
D: NA
V: TRBV2
size: once
CDR3: CASSLQRVYEQYF
DNA: TGTGCCAGCAGTCTGCAGCGAGTGTACGAGCAGTACTTC

J: TRBJ2-1
length: 14
D: TRBD1
V: TRBV5-1
size: NA
CDR3: CASSSQGAGNEQFF
DNA: TGCGCCAGCAGCTCCCAGGGGGCGGGAAATGAGCAGTTCTTC

J: TRBJ1-4
length: 17
D: TRBD1
V: TRBV7-2
size: NA
CDR3: CASSLDGPTGEIEKLFF
DNA: TGTGCCAGCAGCTTAGATGGCCCGACAGGGGAGATTGAAAAACTGTTTTTT

J: TRBJ1-1
length: 13
D: NA
V: TRBV19
size: NA
CDR3: CASSILGRAEAFF
DNA: TGTGCCAGTAGTATACTCGGGAGGGCTGAAGCTTTCTTT